The 4 T cell receptor beta chains below were found in one sample sequenced in a study of human CD8 memory T cell subsets. Making the TCR beta libraries relied on UMI-labeled 5' RACE. After re-calling the 5' RACE reads, TCRdb lists one entry per CDR3 protein, DNA absent. Its table lists thousands of distinct CDR3 sequences. The sequencing sample was made of CD8+ stem-like memory T cells (TSCM and TCM) sorted from PBMCs. Subset defined: stem-like memory CD8 T cells (TSTEM), CCR7+ PD-1- TIGIT-. The source is a human donor in good health.

This chain links TRBV4-2 with TRBJ2-1; the TCRdb call, TRBD1, lacks DNA for checking. The CDR3 is 14 amino acids. The germline CDR1 and CDR2 sequences are LGHNA and YNFKEQ. The CDR3 region is CASSQETGTGEQFF.

The chain combines TRBV29-1 with TRBJ2-4. This CDR3 is 16 amino acids long. CDR1 SQVTM and CDR2 ANQGSEA come from the germline V gene. The CDR3 is CSVEDLGLRAKNIQYF. The full variable domain, with the rest looked up from reference TRBV29-1 and TRBJ2-4, is SAVISQKPSRDICQRGTSLTIQCQVDSQVTMMFWYRQQPGQSLTLIATANQGSEATYESGFVIDKFPISRPNLTFSTLTVSNMSPEDSSIYLCSVEDLGLRAKNIQYFGAGTRLSVL.

This sequence joins TRBV5-1 and TRBJ2-3; without DNA, the TCRdb call of TRBD1 cannot be checked. CDR3 length: 14 residues. Germline values: CDR1 SGHRS, CDR2 YFSETQ. CDR3 protein: CASSLSGYTDTQYF. Variable domain in full (rest from reference TRBV5-1 and TRBJ2-3): KAGVTQTPRYLIKTRGQQVTLSCSPISGHRSVSWYQQTPGQGLQFLFEYFSETQRNKGNFPGRFSGRQFSNSRSEMNVSTLELGDSALYLCASSLSGYTDTQYFGPGTRLTVL.

This clonotype is medium-sized (0.01 to 0.1%) by frequency. The CDR3 loop is CASSQGPSGRADNEQFF. This sequence joins TRBV4-1 and TRBJ2-1; TCRdb lists TRBD2, though no DNA is available to test this call. Germline CDR1 is MGHRA and CDR2 is YSYEKL. The CDR3 length is 17 residues.